This T cell receptor (beta chain) was identified in a study of beta chain features in type 1 diabetes. Study-wide results and caveats: Junctions at VDJ sites from type 1 diabetes patients had fewer insertions and more deletions. TCRB CDR3s from Type 1 diabetes patients were moderately but significantly shorter in all four CD4+ subsets. A closer apparent resemblance between naive, central memory and Treg TCRB repertoires was seen in patients than in healthy donors.

V was clipped by 8 bases and J by 5 bases, with 21 bases between them. CDR3 length equals 16 residues. From germline, CDR1 is LNHDA and CDR2 SQIVND (reference sequence). Expressed TCRB transcripts were sequenced because the isolated RNA had all been reverse transcribed beforehand. TCRdb's copy holds only in-frame clones and misses some; the assay was immunoSEQ multiplex PCR. The sample carries hundreds of thousands of clones, over 11% recorded once. Sorting gave populations that all exceeded 98% purity. This clone was seen a few times. Its antigen is unidentified. The J gene is TRBJ2-2, the V gene TRBV19; no firm D call. This receptor was taken from a man between 18 and 35 years old with type 1 diabetes. Sequenced: naive CD4+ T cells from blood. The CDR3 spells CASWHPRSRQTGELFF. The CDR3, as DNA: TGTGCCAGTTGGCACCCCAGGTCTCGTCAAACCGGGGAGCTGTTTTTT.